These 16 T cell receptor beta chains share one sample of origin, sequenced in a study of graft-versus-host responses after intestinal transplantation. For these receptors, no antigen is known. TCRdb's copy holds only in-frame clones and misses some; the assay was immunoSEQ multiplex PCR. Of about 120,000 clones listed, roughly 95% are singletons. The sequencing here drew on unstimulated CD8+ T cells sorted from spleen or lymph node cells, taken before intestinal transplant. The receptors derive from a human donor who received an intestinal transplant.

The CDR3 sequence: CASSKRQRGGGEQYF. CDR3 in DNA: TGTGCCAGCAGTAAAAGGCAGAGAGGCGGAGGCGAGCAGTACTTC. J is TRBJ2-7 and V is TRBV7-8, with a weak D call TRBD2 (5 bases). Germline V CDR1 and CDR2: SGHVS, FQNEAQ. The V and J ends lost 6 bases and 6 bases respectively, with 21 bases between them. CDR3 length: 15 amino acids.

Details on this clone: Distinct nucleotide sequences in the sample also encode this CDR3. The rearrangement joins TRBV28 to TRBJ1-2; D remains ambiguous. Between the trimmed V and J ends, which lost 6 bases and 2 bases, there was a span of 10 bases. The CDR3 extends over 13 amino acids. Looked up from germline, CDR1 is MDHEN and CDR2 is SYDVKM. CDR3 region: CASSPRANYGYTF. The CDR3 coding sequence is TGTGCCAGCAGCCCCCGGGCCAACTATGGCTACACCTTC.

The rearrangement joins TRBV6-1 to TRBJ2-7; no reliable D call. CDR1 and CDR2 (germline): MNHNS, SASEGT. CDR3 length: 18 residues. Trimming left V 1 base short and J 4 bases short, with 23 bases between. Written as DNA, the CDR3 is TGTGCCAGCAGTGAAGGCCCTCAAGATCTTTACCAACCATACGAGCAGTACTTC. This codes for CASSEGPQDLYQPYEQYF.

The chain has TRBV9 and TRBJ1-5, with a possible D match to TRBD1 (5 bases). The V gene's germline CDR1 is SGDLS and CDR2 YYNGEE. Trimming left V 0 bases short and J 6 bases short, with 10 bases between. The CDR3 has 14 amino acids. The CDR3 bases are TGTGCCAGCAGCGTAGACGGGGGGGTTCAGCCCCAGCATTTT. It is translated as CASSVDGGVQPQHF.

The chain employs TRBV6-5 and TRBJ1-1, with 7 bases matching TRBD1. Germline CDR1 reads MNHEY; CDR2 reads SVGAGI. V lost 6 bases to trimming and J lost 0 bases; unmatched junction nucleotides: 7. The CDR3 runs to 15 residues. The CDR3 DNA reads TGTGCCAGCAGATGGGACAGAGAAATGAACACTGAAGCTTTCTTT. This translates into CASRWDREMNTEAFF.

The table lists this clone with a count of one. The CDR3 bases are TGTGCCAGCAGCCGGCGGGAGGACTCCTACGAGCAGTACTTC. As protein: CASSRREDSYEQYF. V and J are TRBV14 and TRBJ2-7; 8 bases are a match to TRBD2. V trimming: 4 bases; J trimming: 0 bases; junction bases outside the gene matches: 2. Germline V gene lookup returns CDR1 SGHDN and CDR2 FVKESK. The CDR3 length is 14 residues. The variable domain in full, with the rest retrieved from reference TRBV14 and TRBJ2-7, is EAGVTQFPSHSVIEKGQTVTLRCDPISGHDNLYWYRRVMGKEIKFLLHFVKESKQDESGMPNNRFLAERTGGTYSTLKVQPAELEDSGVYFCASSRREDSYEQYFGPGTRLTVT.

V and J are TRBV29-1 and TRBJ2-3, with 9 nucleotides matching TRBD2. The germline gives CDR1 SQVTM, CDR2 ANQGSEA. With 2 bases clipped from V and 5 bases from J, the junction kept 2 bases outside the gene matches. CDR3 length: 13 amino acids. CDR3 DNA sequence: TGCAGCGTTGAAAGGCGGGAGGGAGATACGCAGTATTTT. Encoded protein: CSVERREGDTQYF.

V is TRBV4-2 and J is TRBJ2-7; 7 bases match TRBD2. Germline V gene sequence: CDR1 LGHNA, CDR2 YNFKEQ. V shed 2 bases, J shed 0 bases, and the junction held 16 bases outside the gene matches. The CDR3 spans 19 residues. CDR3 DNA: TGTGCCAGCAGCCAACCTTTTGGACTAGGGATGATAAGCTCCTACGAGCAGTACTTC. Translating gives CASSQPFGLGMISSYEQYF.

The chain joins TRBV28 to TRBJ1-1; TRBD1 agrees at 12 bases. V trimming: 3 bases; J trimming: 0 bases; junction bases outside the gene matches: 5. CDR1 is MDHEN and CDR2 is SYDVKM in the germline V gene. The CDR3 runs to 17 residues. The CDR3 reads CASSLLGQGAVNTEAFF. The CDR3 DNA reads TGTGCCAGCAGTTTGCTGGGACAGGGGGCCGTGAACACTGAAGCTTTCTTT.

This chain uses TRBV7-9 with TRBJ2-7, with unresolved D. The germline V gene encodes CDR1 SEHNR and CDR2 FQNEAQ (reference sequence). This CDR3 is 12 amino acids long. The germline V and J ends were trimmed by 1 base and 3 bases, with 4 bases remaining between them. The CDR3, as DNA: TGTGCCAGCAGCTTAGATAACTACGAGCAGTACTTC. It yields the protein CASSLDNYEQYF.

The chain links TRBV19 to TRBJ2-7; 7 bases fit TRBD1. Trimming removed 7 bases from V and 0 bases from J; junction bases left unmatched: 9. Germline V gene sequence: CDR1 LNHDA, CDR2 SQIVND (reference sequence). The CDR3 is 15 amino acids. The CDR3 reads CASTFTGASSYEQYF. In DNA form, the CDR3 reads TGTGCCAGTACCTTTACAGGGGCAAGCTCCTACGAGCAGTACTTC.

This clone was seen once. The chain joins TRBV7-9 to TRBJ2-3, with D maybe TRBD2 (6 bases). V shed 5 bases and J shed 2 bases, with 14 bases lying between them. There are 15 residues in the CDR3. CDR1 SEHNR and CDR2 FQNEAQ come from the germline V gene (reference sequence). CDR3: CASSPWTTITDTQYF. CDR3 sequence (DNA): TGTGCCAGCAGCCCCTGGACTACGATCACAGATACGCAGTATTTT.

The V call is TRBV5-6, the J call TRBJ2-7; no reliable D call. V lost 2 bases and J 2 bases, leaving 2 bases between the germline ends. From germline, CDR1 is SGHDT and CDR2 YYEEEE. CDR3 length: 11 residues. For the CDR3, the DNA is TGTGCCAGCAGCTTTGCCTACGAGCAGTACTTC. It specifies CASSFAYEQYF.

This clone occurred once. The chain recombines TRBV7-8 with TRBJ1-1; TRBD1 matches 8 bases. This CDR3 contains 14 residues. Trimming cost V 1 base and J 11 bases; bases outside gene matches: 9. Germline values: CDR1 SGHVS, CDR2 FQNEAQ. The CDR3 region is CASSLEVRGLWAFF. In DNA, the CDR3 is TGTGCCAGCAGCTTAGAGGTCAGGGGGCTTTGGGCTTTCTTT. The full variable domain, with the rest looked up from reference TRBV7-8 and TRBJ1-1, is GAGVSQSPRYKVAKRGQDVALRCDPISGHVSLFWYQQALGQGPEFLTYFQNEAQLDKSGLPSDRFFAERPEGSVSTLKIQRTQQEDSAVYLCASSLEVRGLWAFFGQGTRLTVV.

This rearrangement joins TRBV30 to TRBJ2-1; 9 bases line up with TRBD1. The germline gives CDR1 GTSNPN, CDR2 SVGIG (reference sequence). The length of the CDR3 is 14 residues. Trimming at V came to 7 bases and at J to 0 bases, leaving 4 bases not matched to a gene. CDR3 in DNA: TGTGCCTCCGGGACAGGGAGCTCCTACAATGAGCAGTTCTTC. Its protein is CASGTGSSYNEQFF.

The V gene is TRBV4-1, the J gene TRBJ2-1; TRBD1 might be the D (6 bases). V dropped 4 bases and J dropped 4 bases, with 8 bases sitting between them. Germline CDR1 MGHRA, CDR2 YSYEKL. This CDR3 is built from 13 residues. CDR3 protein: CASSLRGYNEQFF. DNA for the CDR3: TGCGCCAGCAGCCTGAGGGGGTACAATGAGCAGTTCTTC.